These 22 T cell receptor beta chains were sequenced from one sample in a study of identifying expanded T cells in peripheral blood (dated by TCRdb to the late 2010s). Library method: the immunoSEQ multiplex PCR assay. TCRdb retrieved this table from immuneACCESS and kept in-frame rearrangements only. Not all clones are present; in checked studies, unresolved V genes account for under half, and no reason is known for the remainder. The sample table holds about 82,000 clones, of which over 85% were seen once. The top ten clonotypes cover roughly 7.3% of the sample. The sample was blood. The receptors come from a person aged 18 to 75 in good health.

This clone was detected only a few times. The chain combines TRBV5-6 with TRBJ2-1; the match to TRBD1 covers 9 bases. Germline V gene data show CDR1 as SGHDT and CDR2 as YYEEEE. The CDR3 has 17 residues. J lost 3 bases, V lost 3 bases, and 10 bases had no gene match. The DNA for the CDR3 is TGTGCCAGCAGCTGGAACCGGGGGGACAGGGACTACAATGAGCAGTTCTTC. Amino acid sequence: CASSWNRGDRDYNEQFF.

V is TRBV30 and J is TRBJ1-1; D is uncertain. Germline V CDR1 and CDR2: GTSNPN, SVGIG (reference sequence). The CDR3 is made up of 10 amino acids. Trimming left V 3 bases short and J 1 base short, with 0 bases between. CDR3 region: CAWRNTEAFF. DNA of the CDR3: TGTGCCTGGAGGAACACTGAAGCTTTCTTT.

This clone was observed a few times. This chain uses TRBV7-2 with TRBJ2-7, with 8 bases identical to TRBD2. V was pared by 5 bases and J by 5 bases, with 8 bases of the junction left unmatched. CDR1 is SGHTA and CDR2 is FQGNSA in the germline V gene. This CDR3 spans 14 amino acids. CDR3 loop: CASSPWTSSDEQYF. The CDR3 nucleotides are TGTGCCAGCAGCCCGTGGACTAGCTCGGACGAGCAGTACTTC.

The rearrangement uses TRBV18 and TRBJ1-1; tentative D call: TRBD1 (6 bases). This CDR3 has 15 amino acids. Trimming stripped 6 bases from V and 1 base from J, with 15 bases between. Germline V gene sequence: CDR1 KGHSH, CDR2 LQKENI. CDR3: CASSPRQVENTEAFF. The CDR3 nucleotides are TGTGCCAGCTCCCCTCGACAGGTCGAGAACACTGAAGCTTTCTTT.

The V gene is TRBV7-2, the J gene TRBJ1-4, with D perhaps matching TRBD1 (5 bases). The CDR3 covers 16 residues. Germline CDR1 is SGHTA and CDR2 is FQGNSA. With 2 bases removed from V and 5 bases from J, the gap between germline ends came to 15 bases. CDR3: CASSLYGTWGNEKLFF. CDR3 DNA sequence: TGTGCCAGCAGCTTATACGGGACTTGGGGGAATGAAAAACTGTTTTTT.

The gene calls are TRBV13 and TRBJ2-7; 12 bases map to TRBD2. Germline V gene data show CDR1 as PRHDT and CDR2 as FYEKMQ (reference sequence). After removal of 5 bases from V and 0 bases from J, the junction contained 14 bases not matched to a gene. This CDR3 has 19 amino acids. The CDR3 loop is CASSQRLAGEVLSSYEQYF. The CDR3 coding sequence is TGTGCCAGCAGCCAGCGACTAGCGGGAGAGGTCTTAAGCTCCTACGAGCAGTACTTC.

The chain links TRBV28 to TRBJ1-2; D gene uncertain. The ends were cut back, 3 bases at V and 5 bases at J, with 4 bases in the middle. In germline, CDR1 is MDHEN, CDR2 SYDVKM. The CDR3 has 11 amino acids. Here the CDR3 DNA reads TGTGCCAGCAGTTTGCAGTATGGCTACACCTTC. It encodes CASSLQYGYTF.

The chain recombines TRBV10-3 with TRBJ1-1; D is possibly TRBD1 (5 bases). CDR1 is ENHRY, CDR2 SYGVKD, per germline. This CDR3 has 11 residues. Trimming took off 11 bases at V and 6 bases at J, with 13 bases between the two ends. The CDR3 region has the DNA TGTGCCGTAGGGGATCGCGCTGAAGCTTTCTTT. This gives the protein CAVGDRAEAFF.

This clone appeared a few times. This chain connects TRBV19 to TRBJ2-5; 10 bases align to TRBD1. CDR3 length: 16 residues. Trimming took 5 bases from V and 0 from J; bases not matched to a gene: 6. The germline V gene has CDR1 LNHDA and CDR2 SQIVND (reference sequence). The CDR3 loop is CASSAKDRGNQETQYF. CDR3 DNA: TGTGCCAGTAGTGCAAAGGACAGGGGGAACCAAGAGACCCAGTACTTC.

The rearrangement links TRBV9 to TRBJ1-3; D remains unclear. Trimming cost V 0 bases and J 2 bases, with 9 bases left between them. Per germline, CDR1 SGDLS and CDR2 YYNGEE. There are 15 residues in the CDR3. CDR3 loop: CASSVGDYPGNTIYF. The DNA for the CDR3 is TGTGCCAGCAGCGTAGGTGACTATCCTGGAAACACCATATATTTT.

The chain is built from TRBV5-4 and TRBJ1-3, with 8 bases that match TRBD1. The CDR3 totals 16 residues. Germline assignment: CDR1 SGHNT and CDR2 YYREEE (reference sequence). V shed 4 bases and J 0 bases; nucleotides not matched to a gene: 6. CDR3 sequence: CASSPTGENSGNTIYF. CDR3 nucleotides: TGTGCCAGCAGCCCGACAGGGGAGAACTCTGGAAACACCATATATTTT.

The chain has TRBV4-1 and TRBJ1-2; D unresolved. V was clipped by 5 bases and J by 4 bases, with 11 bases between them. CDR1 and CDR2 from the germline V gene are MGHRA and YSYEKL. The CDR3 has 13 residues. CDR3 sequence reads: CASSAKNPYGYTF. CDR3 sequence (DNA): TGCGCCAGCAGCGCCAAGAATCCCTATGGCTACACCTTC.

The chain joins TRBV19 to TRBJ2-7; TRBD2 matches 7 bases. Germline V gene sequence: CDR1 LNHDA, CDR2 SQIVND (reference sequence). The trim removed 5 bases at V and 6 bases at J, leaving 16 bases unmatched. The CDR3 totals 16 residues. CDR3 nucleotides: TGTGCCAGTAGTTCCGGTTGGGCGGGAGTAGGGGTCGAGCAGTACTTC. It translates to CASSSGWAGVGVEQYF. The variable domain in full, completed from reference TRBV19 and TRBJ2-7, reads DGGITQSPKYLFRKEGQNVTLSCEQNLNHDAMYWYRQDPGQGLRLIYYSQIVNDFQKGDIAEGYSVSREKKESFPLTVTSAQKNPTAFYLCASSSGWAGVGVEQYFGPGTRLTVT.

The chain joins TRBV7-9 to TRBJ1-1; D gene uncertain. The CDR3 totals 15 residues. CDR1 is SEHNR and CDR2 is FQNEAQ in the germline V gene (reference sequence). The germline V and J ends were trimmed by 3 bases and 7 bases, with 18 bases remaining between them. The CDR3 DNA reads as TGTGCCAGCAGCTTTCGGCAGGCTCCGCGTTTTGAAGCTTTCTTT. The encoded protein is CASSFRQAPRFEAFF.

The sample holds a few counts of this clone. One end of the junction does not line up with germline, which may come from a read error. This chain joins TRBV4-1 and TRBJ2-1, with 9 bases aligning to TRBD2. The germline V gene has CDR1 MGHRA and CDR2 YSYEKL. The CDR3 totals 15 residues. As DNA, the CDR3 is TGTGCCAGCAGCTCCCTAGCGGGAAGTTTGGATGAGCAGTTCTTC. The encoded protein is CASSSLAGSLDEQFF.

The rearrangement uses TRBV4-2 and TRBJ1-6; TRBD1 matches 8 bases. The CDR3 spans 15 residues. Trimming at V came to 5 bases and at J to 8 bases, leaving 8 bases not matched to a gene. Germline CDR1 reads LGHNA; CDR2 reads YNFKEQ. The CDR3 loop is CASSVGQGDYSPLHF. CDR3 sequence (DNA): TGTGCCAGCAGCGTCGGACAGGGCGATTATTCACCCCTCCACTTT.

This chain uses TRBV29-1 with TRBJ2-3; D is unclear. The CDR3 is 11 amino acids. The germline CDR1 and CDR2 sequences are SQVTM and ANQGSEA. V dropped 7 bases and J dropped 5 bases, with 10 bases sitting between them. CDR3 nucleotides: TGCAGCGCCACTAATGGAGATACGCAGTATTTT. It codes for CSATNGDTQYF.

This chain joins TRBV6-5 and TRBJ2-7; the D is unclear. V gave up 4 bases and J gave up 1 base, with 8 bases separating them. The length of the CDR3 is 13 residues. CDR1 and CDR2 (germline): MNHEY, SVGAGI. The CDR3: CASSLVESYEQYF. The CDR3 bases are TGTGCCAGCAGTTTAGTGGAGTCCTACGAGCAGTACTTC.

In its sample, this clone was seen once. The chain uses TRBV30 and TRBJ1-2; possible D gene TRBD1, 5 bases. V was cut by 2 bases and J by 8 bases, with 18 bases left in between. CDR3 length equals 14 residues. CDR1 and CDR2 from the germline V gene are GTSNPN and SVGIG (reference sequence). CDR3 in DNA: TGTGCCTGGAGTCCGGGGCCCTCTTCCGGCGGCTACACCTTC. Translation: CAWSPGPSSGGYTF.

This clone was recorded only once. The V and J genes are TRBV6-1 and TRBJ1-5; possible D gene TRBD1, 6 bases. The CDR3 is 15 residues long. CDR1 and CDR2 from the germline V gene are MNHNS and SASEGT. V shed 8 bases and J shed 7 bases, with 21 bases lying between them. The CDR3 region has the DNA TGTGCCAGCGGGAAGGACAGACGGCAGTGGCAGCCCCAGCATTTT. As protein: CASGKDRRQWQPQHF.

This chain joins TRBV7-2 and TRBJ2-1; unclear D gene. Germline CDR1 and CDR2: SGHTA and FQGNSA. This CDR3 is 16 amino acids long. V was clipped by 1 base and J by 0 bases, with 10 bases between them. The CDR3 here is CASSLGTQLSYNEQFF. The CDR3 coding sequence is TGTGCCAGCAGCTTAGGGACCCAGCTCTCCTACAATGAGCAGTTCTTC.

This clone has only a few counts. The chain joins TRBV6-5 to TRBJ2-6; maybe TRBD1 (5 bases). The CDR3 length is 15 residues. Germline lookup yields CDR1 MNHEY and CDR2 SVGAGI. Trimming took off 6 bases at V and 0 bases at J, with 9 bases between the two ends. The CDR3 loop is CASSPTGSGANVLTF. Written as DNA, the CDR3 is TGTGCCAGCAGCCCCACAGGCTCTGGGGCCAACGTCCTGACTTTC.